This passage covers 32 T cell receptor beta chains from one sample sequenced in a study of metastatic and nonmetastatic thyroid tumors. TCRdb re-processed the PCR reads through MiXCR. The table has some 30,000 clones, 30% seen once; the top ten hold approximately 31%. Thyroid surgery had not been preceded by any treatment in any patient. Sequenced sample: blood. These receptors were collected from a female donor with papillary thyroid cancer or a benign thyroid nodule (not recorded which). Some clones in this sample may be carry-over from other donors' samples.

J is TRBJ2-5 and V is TRBV30; no clear D gene. The CDR3 extends over 13 amino acids. The germline CDR1 and CDR2 sequences are GTSNPN and SVGIG (reference sequence). The V and J ends lost 4 bases and 3 bases respectively, with 12 bases between them. CDR3 sequence (DNA): TGTGCCTGGAACCCCCAGACGAAAGAGACCCAGTACTTC. Encoded protein: CAWNPQTKETQYF.

This clone is medium-sized (0.01 to 0.1%). The chain carries TRBV6-1 and TRBJ1-2, with TRBD1 matching over 9 bases. The ends lost 6 bases at V and 5 bases at J; junction bases unmatched: 7. Germline V gives CDR1 MNHNS, CDR2 SASEGT. The CDR3 extends over 14 amino acids. The CDR3 DNA reads as TGTGCCAGCAGCTCACAGGGGGCGCATTATGGCTACACCTTC. Encoded protein: CASSSQGAHYGYTF.

This clone turned up a few times. The rearrangement links TRBV6-1 to TRBJ2-7; D might be TRBD2 (6 bases). Germline assignment: CDR1 MNHNS and CDR2 SASEGT. Trimming pared 6 bases from V and 5 bases from J, leaving 11 bases between. The CDR3 contains 12 residues. The chain's CDR3 is CASSRWEDEQYF. The CDR3 nucleotides are TGTGCCAGCAGCCGATGGGAGGACGAGCAGTACTTC.

This clone was seen more than once but under ten times. The chain links TRBV9 to TRBJ2-6; D gene ambiguous. CDR1 and CDR2 (germline): SGDLS, YYNGEE. Trimming cost V 3 bases and J 5 bases, with 0 bases left between them. CDR3 length equals 11 residues. CDR3: CASSGANVLTF. In DNA, the CDR3 is TGTGCCAGCAGCGGGGCCAACGTCCTGACTTTC.

V is TRBV20-1 and J is TRBJ2-2, with D possibly being TRBD2 (5 bases). Germline-derived CDR1 and CDR2 are DFQATT and SNEGSKA (reference sequence). The CDR3 extends over 13 amino acids. V lost 7 bases to trimming and J lost 5 bases, with 14 bases between them. The CDR3 region has the DNA TGCAGTGGGCCAATAGCGAGAACCGGGGAGCTGTTTTTT. Translation gives CSGPIARTGELFF.

This clone was picked up a small number of times. Compared with germline, one end of the junction differs, possibly owing to a read error. The chain is built from TRBV6-1 and TRBJ2-3; D may be TRBD2 (5 bases). The CDR3 is made up of 16 amino acids. The V gene's germline CDR1 is MNHNS and CDR2 SASEGT. CDR3 protein: CASSELRGGSTDAQYF. CDR3 nucleotide sequence: TGTGCCAGCAGTGAACTTCGGGGTGGAAGCACAGATGCGCAGTATTTT.

This sequence joins TRBV6-1 and TRBJ1-1, with D possibly being TRBD1 (5 bases). The CDR3 loop spans 16 amino acids. Germline CDR1 reads MNHNS; CDR2 reads SASEGT. Trimming pared 6 bases from V and 1 base from J, leaving 18 bases between. The CDR3, as DNA: TGTGCCAGCAGCCCCACACATGGCGGGACGAACACTGAAGCTTTCTTT. It yields the protein CASSPTHGGTNTEAFF.

V usage is TRBV10-3 and J usage is TRBJ1-5; D possibly corresponds to TRBD1 (5 bases). This CDR3 is built from 13 residues. Germline V gives CDR1 ENHRY, CDR2 SYGVKD. The V and J ends lost 11 bases and 2 bases respectively, with 13 bases between them. The CDR3 DNA reads as TGTGCCTCCGGACAAGGAGGCAATCAGCCCCAGCATTTT. Translated: CASGQGGNQPQHF.

DNA of the CDR3: TGTGCCAGCAGCGTAGGGGGAAATTCACCCCTCCACTTT. This sequence encodes CASSVGGNSPLHF. The rearrangement links TRBV9 to TRBJ1-6; the D is unclear. With 0 bases removed from V and 7 bases from J, the gap between germline ends came to 5 bases. Germline V CDR1 and CDR2: SGDLS, YYNGEE. This CDR3 has 13 residues.

The gene calls are TRBV15 and TRBJ2-1, with 10 bases that match TRBD2. Trimming cost V 2 bases and J 4 bases; bases outside gene matches: 5. Germline CDR1 and CDR2: LNHNV and YYDKDF (reference sequence). The CDR3 sequence is 16 residues long. The CDR3 region has the DNA TGTGCCACCAGCAGAATTGGGACTAGCGCATACAATGAGCAGTTCTTC. Its protein product is CATSRIGTSAYNEQFF.

V gene TRBV20-1 combines with J gene TRBJ1-6; D unresolved. Germline V CDR1 and CDR2: DFQATT, SNEGSKA (reference sequence). There are 15 residues in the CDR3. The V end lost 2 bases, the J end lost 5 bases, and 13 bases lay between the germline ends. In DNA form, the CDR3 reads TGCAGTGCTAGAAAGGGAAGCGGAGATAATTCACCCCTCCACTTT. It specifies CSARKGSGDNSPLHF.

This rearrangement joins TRBV4-2 to TRBJ2-6; TRBD1 might be the D (6 bases). This CDR3 has 17 amino acids. Germline V gives CDR1 LGHNA, CDR2 YNFKEQ. With 5 bases removed from V and 4 bases from J, the gap between germline ends came to 18 bases. DNA of the CDR3: TGTGCCAGCAGCAAACCCGACAGGTCCGAGGGGGCCAACGTCCTGACTTTC. Translating gives CASSKPDRSEGANVLTF.

This clone was picked up a small number of times. The chain employs TRBV6-2 or TRBV6-3 and TRBJ2-1; 11 bases align to TRBD2. The J segment lost 11 bases and the V segment lost 6 bases, leaving 15 bases of the junction unmatched. Germline CDR1 MNHEY, CDR2 SVGEGT. This CDR3 has 16 residues. CDR3 region: CASREPGLAATPQQFF. For the CDR3, the DNA is TGTGCCAGCAGGGAACCGGGACTAGCGGCAACCCCACAGCAGTTCTTC.

This clone was picked up one time. The V gene is TRBV4-3, the J gene TRBJ2-5, with 7 nucleotides matching TRBD2. The length of the CDR3 is 15 residues. Germline V gene lookup returns CDR1 LGHNA and CDR2 YSLEER. J was trimmed by 5 bases and V by 0 bases; bases with no gene match: 6. The CDR3 sequence is CASSQETGRGETQYF. CDR3 sequence (DNA): TGCGCCAGCAGCCAAGAGACTGGGCGGGGGGAGACCCAGTACTTC.

Judged by abundance, this clone is medium-sized. The CDR3 loop is CASSPTGNTIYF. The CDR3 nucleotides read TGTGCCAGCAGCCCGACTGGAAACACCATATATTTT. The rearrangement uses TRBV6-2 or TRBV6-3 and TRBJ1-3; D call uncertain. Trimming shortened V by 6 bases and J by 2 bases, and 5 bases separated the two germline ends. The CDR3 runs to 12 residues. The germline gives CDR1 MNHEY, CDR2 SVGEGT.

This rearrangement joins TRBV7-8 to TRBJ2-7; TRBD2 matches at 11 bases. This CDR3 spans 16 amino acids. The junction had 7 bases not matched to a gene; V was cut back by 2 bases and J by 4 bases. Looked up from germline, CDR1 is SGHVS and CDR2 is FQNEAQ. The CDR3: CASSLWVAGGPYEQYF. CDR3 nucleotide sequence: TGTGCCAGCAGCTTATGGGTAGCGGGAGGGCCGTACGAGCAGTACTTC.

This clone was observed many times. Other nucleotide sequences from this sample produce the same CDR3. The chain joins TRBV27 to TRBJ2-3; 7 bases agree with TRBD2. After removal of 4 bases from V and 1 base from J, the junction contained 8 bases not matched to a gene. CDR3 length: 16 amino acids. CDR1 is MNHEY, CDR2 SMNVEV, per germline (reference sequence). In DNA form, the CDR3 reads TGTGCCAGCAGTTCCCGACTAGCCGGGGGCACAGATACGCAGTATTTT. It translates to CASSSRLAGGTDTQYF.

This clone was counted ten times or more. This chain links TRBV2 with TRBJ2-3; D may match TRBD1 or TRBD2 (7 bases each). The CDR3 has 15 residues. In germline, CDR1 is SNHLY, CDR2 FYNNEI. Trimming shortened V by 4 bases and J by 2 bases, and 13 bases separated the two germline ends. CDR3 sequence (DNA): TGTGCCAGCAGTGGACAGGGACTATCCACAGATACGCAGTATTTT. This sequence encodes CASSGQGLSTDTQYF.

This clone appeared many times. The genes are TRBV11-3 and TRBJ1-3; D not certain. Germline V lookup: CDR1 SGHNT, CDR2 YENEEA. With 6 bases removed from V and 2 bases from J, the gap between germline ends came to 8 bases. This CDR3 contains 13 residues. The CDR3 region has the DNA TGTGCCAGCAGTACGCGGGCTGGAAACACCATATATTTT. Amino acid sequence: CASSTRAGNTIYF.

In regard to this clone: The junction departs from germline at one end; a sequencing error may be responsible. The gene calls are TRBV3-1 and TRBJ1-2; D unclear. Germline CDR1 LGHDT, CDR2 YNNKEL (reference sequence). The CDR3 length is 16 residues. The CDR3 loop reads CASSSTEGLLNYGYTF. In nucleotides, the CDR3 is TGTGCCAGCAGCTCGACGGAGGGCTTACTTAACTATGGCTACACTTTC.

Note on this clone: Since no conserved phenylalanine or tryptophan closes the CDR3, a read error is the likely cause. The chain carries TRBV5-1 and TRBJ2-1; tentatively, D is TRBD1 (6 bases). From germline, CDR1 is SGHRS and CDR2 YFSETQ. This CDR3 comprises 14 residues. The CDR3 DNA follows: TGCGCCAGCACTCGACAGGATCCCTACAATGAACAGTTCTTA. The encoded protein is CASTRQDPYNEQFL.

The rearrangement uses TRBV30 and TRBJ1-2; D unresolved. This CDR3 has 11 residues. V lost 0 bases to trimming and J lost 6 bases, with 5 bases between them. From germline, CDR1 is GTSNPN and CDR2 SVGIG (reference sequence). CDR3 sequence reads: CAWSVRDGYTF. CDR3 DNA: TGTGCCTGGAGTGTTAGGGATGGCTACACCTTC.

The chain joins TRBV7-3 to TRBJ2-2; D remains ambiguous. Germline CDR1 SGHTA, CDR2 FQGTGA. Between the trimmed V and J ends, which lost 1 base and 0 bases, there was a span of 6 bases. This CDR3 has 15 residues. CDR3 bases: TGTGCCAGCAGCTTAAGTGGGGCGAACACCGGGGAGCTGTTTTTT. As protein: CASSLSGANTGELFF.

The rearrangement uses TRBV20-1 and TRBJ2-7, with D tentatively TRBD1 (5 bases). Trimming stripped 0 bases from V and 5 bases from J, with 11 bases between. The CDR3 spans 13 residues. Germline V gene data show CDR1 as DFQATT and CDR2 as SNEGSKA (reference sequence). The CDR3 is CSARDGQGNEQYF. Here the CDR3 DNA reads TGCAGTGCTAGAGATGGTCAGGGTAACGAGCAGTACTTC.

CDR3 residues: CASSLSIYEQYF. CDR3 bases: TGCGCCAGCAGCTTGTCTATCTACGAGCAGTACTTC. The J gene is TRBJ2-7, the V gene TRBV5-1, with D unclear. From germline, CDR1 is SGHRS and CDR2 YFSETQ. Trimming took 1 base from V and 3 from J, leaving 5 bases between them. The CDR3 covers 12 residues.

Here the CDR3 reads CASSRDSYGYTF. For the CDR3, the DNA is TGTGCCAGCAGTCGGGACAGCTATGGCTACACCTTC. The chain uses TRBV28 and TRBJ1-2; 7 bases match TRBD1. The V segment lost 5 bases and the J segment 4 bases; nucleotides outside the gene matches: 1. Looked up from germline, CDR1 is MDHEN and CDR2 is SYDVKM. The CDR3 has 12 amino acids.

The J gene is TRBJ2-1, the V gene TRBV7-6, with 10 bases lining up with TRBD2. V lost 1 base and J lost 7; bases outside the gene matches: 4. Germline CDR1 is SGHVS and CDR2 is FNYEAQ. The CDR3 extends over 15 amino acids. The CDR3 sequence is CASSLGPAGGNEQFF. The CDR3 nucleotides read TGTGCCAGCAGCTTAGGACCAGCGGGAGGGAATGAGCAGTTCTTC.

This clone was seen more than once but under ten times. The CDR3 sequence is CASSLEAGGTGELFF. The CDR3 nucleotides read TGTGCCAGCAGCTTAGAAGCGGGAGGAACCGGGGAGCTGTTTTTT. This chain connects TRBV7-3 to TRBJ2-2, with TRBD2 matching 9 bases. The CDR3 is 15 residues long. Looked up from germline, CDR1 is SGHTA and CDR2 is FQGTGA. V was pared by 2 bases and J by 5 bases, with 3 bases of the junction left unmatched. The full variable domain, rest sourced from reference TRBV7-3 and TRBJ2-2, is GAGVSQTPSNKVTEKGKYVELRCDPISGHTALYWYRQSLGQGPEFLIYFQGTGAADDSGLPNDRFFAVRPEGSVSTLKIQRTERGDSAVYLCASSLEAGGTGELFFGEGSRLTVL.

This clone was seen a few times. V gene TRBV20-1 combines with J gene TRBJ2-7; D is undetermined. The CDR3 length is 12 residues. With 0 bases removed from V and 7 bases from J, the gap between germline ends came to 10 bases. CDR1 DFQATT and CDR2 SNEGSKA come from the germline V gene (reference sequence). CDR3 protein: CSARDPLGEQYF. The CDR3 DNA sequence: TGCAGTGCTAGAGATCCACTCGGGGAGCAGTACTTC.

This clone was detected only a few times. The sample holds other DNA sequences that translate to the same CDR3. The genes are TRBV20-1 and TRBJ2-7, with D unclear. The CDR3 length is 10 residues. V was pared by 3 bases and J by 7 bases, with 7 bases between. Germline CDR1 and CDR2: DFQATT and SNEGSKA (reference sequence). The CDR3 nucleotides read TGCAGTGCTAGGGGATCGGAGCAGTACTTC. This translates into CSARGSEQYF.

This clone has just a few counts. An end of the junction differs from the germline gene, which may be a read error. This chain connects TRBV6-1 to TRBJ1-1, with D maybe TRBD1 (5 bases). Germline V gene data show CDR1 as MNHNS and CDR2 as SASEGT. This CDR3 is built from 15 residues. CDR3 bases: TGTGCCAGCAGTCCTCCCGGGACGGCGAACACTGAAGCTTTTTTT. It encodes CASSPPGTANTEAFF.

The rearrangement links TRBV28 to TRBJ1-5; 9 bases fit TRBD1. This CDR3 comprises 15 residues. V shed 7 bases and J 5 bases; nucleotides not matched to a gene: 9. The germline gives CDR1 MDHEN, CDR2 SYDVKM. The CDR3, as DNA: TGTGCCAGCAATACAGGGGGCGCTGAGGATCAGCCCCAGCATTTT. Its protein product is CASNTGGAEDQPQHF.